This T cell receptor beta chain was recorded in a study of shared clonotypes between healthy human individuals. V shed 3 bases and J 3 bases; nucleotides not matched to a gene: 5. This CDR3 comprises 14 residues. The germline gives CDR1 LNHDA, CDR2 SQIVND (reference sequence). Selected positively for CCR7 and CD45RO-negative, naive CD8 cells excluded terminally differentiated effector memory CD45RA+ cells. Measured with immunoSEQ multiplex PCR; TCRdb has only the in-frame clones, and not every one. The sample lists about 1,900,000 clones; approximately 94% were seen once. The source is a man in his late teens or twenties in good health. The genes are TRBV19 and TRBJ2-7, with 7 bases identical to TRBD2. Material for sequencing was naive CD8+ T cells sorted from blood. CDR3 in amino acids: CASSIRDYVYEQYF. The CDR3 coding sequence is TGTGCCAGTAGTATCCGGGACTACGTCTACGAGCAGTACTTC.